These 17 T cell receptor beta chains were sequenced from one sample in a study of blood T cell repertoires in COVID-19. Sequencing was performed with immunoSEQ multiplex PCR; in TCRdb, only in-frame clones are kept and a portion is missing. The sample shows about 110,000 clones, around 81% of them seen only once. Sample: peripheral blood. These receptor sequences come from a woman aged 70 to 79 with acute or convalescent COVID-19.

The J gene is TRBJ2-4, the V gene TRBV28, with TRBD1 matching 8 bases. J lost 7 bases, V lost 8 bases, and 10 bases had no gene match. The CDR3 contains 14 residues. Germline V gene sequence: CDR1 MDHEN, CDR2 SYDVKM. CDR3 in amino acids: CASGPGGARNIQYF. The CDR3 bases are TGTGCCAGCGGCCCAGGGGGCGCGAGGAACATTCAGTACTTC. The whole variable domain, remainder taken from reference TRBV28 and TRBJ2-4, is DVKVTQSSRYLVKRTGEKVFLECVQDMDHENMFWYRQDPGLGLRLIYFSYDVKMKEKGDIPEGYSVSREKKERFSLILESASTNQTSMYLCASGPGGARNIQYFGAGTRLSVL.

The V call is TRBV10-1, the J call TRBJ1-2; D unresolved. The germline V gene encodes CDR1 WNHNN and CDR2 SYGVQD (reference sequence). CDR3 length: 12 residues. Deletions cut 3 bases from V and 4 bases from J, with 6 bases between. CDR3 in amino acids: CASSDGGYGYTF. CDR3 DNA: TGCGCCAGCAGTGACGGCGGCTATGGCTACACCTTC.

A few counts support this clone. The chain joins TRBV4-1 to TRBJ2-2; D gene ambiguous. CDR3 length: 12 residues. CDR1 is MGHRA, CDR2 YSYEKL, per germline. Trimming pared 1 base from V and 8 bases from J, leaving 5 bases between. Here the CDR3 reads CASSQGSGELFF. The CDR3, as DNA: TGCGCCAGCAGCCAAGGCAGTGGGGAGCTGTTTTTT.

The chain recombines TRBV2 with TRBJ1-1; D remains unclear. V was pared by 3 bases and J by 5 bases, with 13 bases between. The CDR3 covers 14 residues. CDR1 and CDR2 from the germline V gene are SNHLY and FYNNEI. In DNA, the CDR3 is TGTGCCAGCAGTGAGCTCGCGGGAGGGACTGAAGCTTTCTTT. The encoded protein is CASSELAGGTEAFF.

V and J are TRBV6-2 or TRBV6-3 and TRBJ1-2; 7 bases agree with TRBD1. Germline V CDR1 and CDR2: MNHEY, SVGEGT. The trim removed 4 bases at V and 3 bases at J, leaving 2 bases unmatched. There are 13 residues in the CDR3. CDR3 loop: CASSSDRDYGYTF. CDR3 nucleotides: TGTGCCAGCAGTTCCGACAGGGACTATGGCTACACCTTC.

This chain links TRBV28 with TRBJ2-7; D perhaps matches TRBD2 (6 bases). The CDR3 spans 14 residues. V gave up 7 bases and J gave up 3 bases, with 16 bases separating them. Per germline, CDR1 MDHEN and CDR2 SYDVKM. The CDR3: CASKKLAENYEQYF. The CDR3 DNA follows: TGTGCCAGCAAAAAATTAGCGGAGAACTACGAGCAGTACTTC.

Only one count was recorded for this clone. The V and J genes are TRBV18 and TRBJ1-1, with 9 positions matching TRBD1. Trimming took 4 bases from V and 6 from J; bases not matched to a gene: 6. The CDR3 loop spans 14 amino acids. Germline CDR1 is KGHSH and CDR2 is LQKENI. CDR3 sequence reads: CASSRDRVGAEAFF. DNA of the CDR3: TGTGCCAGCTCACGGGACAGGGTTGGGGCTGAAGCTTTCTTT.

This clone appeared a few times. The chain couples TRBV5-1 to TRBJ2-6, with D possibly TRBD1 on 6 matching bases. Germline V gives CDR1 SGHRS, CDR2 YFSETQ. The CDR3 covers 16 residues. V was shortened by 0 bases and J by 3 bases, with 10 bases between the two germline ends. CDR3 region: CASSLEATGGANVLTF. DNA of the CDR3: TGCGCCAGCAGCTTGGAGGCGACAGGTGGGGCCAACGTCCTGACTTTC.

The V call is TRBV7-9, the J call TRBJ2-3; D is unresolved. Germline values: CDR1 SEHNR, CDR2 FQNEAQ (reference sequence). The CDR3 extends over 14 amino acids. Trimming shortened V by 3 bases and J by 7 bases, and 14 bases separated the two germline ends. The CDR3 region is CASSLSTAANTQYF. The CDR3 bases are TGTGCCAGCAGCTTGAGCACCGCCGCGAATACGCAGTATTTT.

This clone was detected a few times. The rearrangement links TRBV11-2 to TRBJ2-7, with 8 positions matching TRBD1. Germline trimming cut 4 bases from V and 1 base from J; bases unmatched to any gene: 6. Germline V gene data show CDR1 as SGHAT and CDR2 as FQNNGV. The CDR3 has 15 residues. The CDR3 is CASSSWTGNSYEQYF. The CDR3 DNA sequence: TGTGCCAGCAGCTCATGGACAGGGAATTCCTACGAGCAGTACTTC.

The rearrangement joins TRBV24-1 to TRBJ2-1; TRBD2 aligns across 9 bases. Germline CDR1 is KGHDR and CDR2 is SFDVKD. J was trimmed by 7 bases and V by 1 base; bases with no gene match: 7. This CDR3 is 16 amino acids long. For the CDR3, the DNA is TGTGCCACCAGTGATTTTGTTAGCGGGAGCCAGAATGAGCAGTTCTTC. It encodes CATSDFVSGSQNEQFF.

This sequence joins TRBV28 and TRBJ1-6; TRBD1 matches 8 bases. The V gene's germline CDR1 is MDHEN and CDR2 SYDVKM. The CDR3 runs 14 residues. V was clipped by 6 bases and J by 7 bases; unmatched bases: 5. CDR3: CASSHRGNNSPLHF. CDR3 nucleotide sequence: TGTGCCAGCAGCCACAGGGGGAACAATTCACCCCTCCACTTT. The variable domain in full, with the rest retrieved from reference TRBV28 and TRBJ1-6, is DVKVTQSSRYLVKRTGEKVFLECVQDMDHENMFWYRQDPGLGLRLIYFSYDVKMKEKGDIPEGYSVSREKKERFSLILESASTNQTSMYLCASSHRGNNSPLHFGNGTRLTVT.

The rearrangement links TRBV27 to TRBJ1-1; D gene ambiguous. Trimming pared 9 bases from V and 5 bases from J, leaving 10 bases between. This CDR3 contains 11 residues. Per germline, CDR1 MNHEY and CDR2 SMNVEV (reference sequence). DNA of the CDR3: TGTGCCAGTTTGGGGAGGACTGAAGCTTTCTTT. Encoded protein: CASLGRTEAFF.

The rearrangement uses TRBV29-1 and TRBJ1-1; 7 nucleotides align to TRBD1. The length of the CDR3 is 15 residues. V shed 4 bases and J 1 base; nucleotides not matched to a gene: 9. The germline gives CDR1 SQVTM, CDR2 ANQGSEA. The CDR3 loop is CSVVGPGGRNTEAFF. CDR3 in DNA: TGCAGCGTTGTGGGGCCAGGGGGGCGGAACACTGAAGCTTTCTTT.

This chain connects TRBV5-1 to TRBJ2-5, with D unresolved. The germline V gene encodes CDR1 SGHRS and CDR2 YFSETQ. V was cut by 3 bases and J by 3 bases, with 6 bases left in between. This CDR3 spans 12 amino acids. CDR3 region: CASSSYEETQYF. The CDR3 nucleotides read TGCGCCAGCAGCTCCTACGAAGAGACCCAGTACTTC. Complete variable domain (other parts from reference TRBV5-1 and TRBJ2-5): KAGVTQTPRYLIKTRGQQVTLSCSPISGHRSVSWYQQTPGQGLQFLFEYFSETQRNKGNFPGRFSGRQFSNSRSEMNVSTLELGDSALYLCASSSYEETQYFGPGTRLLVL.

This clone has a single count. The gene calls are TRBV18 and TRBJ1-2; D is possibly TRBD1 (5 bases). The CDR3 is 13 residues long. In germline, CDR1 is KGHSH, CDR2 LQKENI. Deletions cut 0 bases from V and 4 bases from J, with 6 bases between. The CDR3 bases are TGTGCCAGCTCACCACCTAGGGGCTATGGCTACACCTTC. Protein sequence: CASSPPRGYGYTF. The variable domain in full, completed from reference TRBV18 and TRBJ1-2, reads NAGVMQNPRHLVRRRGQEARLRCSPMKGHSHVYWYRQLPEEGLKFMVYLQKENIIDESGMPKERFSAEFPKEGPSILRIQQVVRGDSAAYFCASSPPRGYGYTFGSGTRLTVV.

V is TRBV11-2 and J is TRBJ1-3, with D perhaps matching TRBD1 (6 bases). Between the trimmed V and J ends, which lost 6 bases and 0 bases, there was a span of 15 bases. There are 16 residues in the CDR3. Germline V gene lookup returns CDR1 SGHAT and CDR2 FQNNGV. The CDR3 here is CASSRGGQVSGNTIYF. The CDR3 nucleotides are TGTGCCAGCAGTAGGGGGGGTCAGGTCTCTGGAAACACCATATATTTT. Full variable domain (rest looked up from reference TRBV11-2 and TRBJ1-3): EAGVAQSPRYKIIEKRQSVAFWCNPISGHATLYWYQQILGQGPKLLIQFQNNGVVDDSQLPKDRFSAERLKGVDSTLKIQPAKLEDSAVYLCASSRGGQVSGNTIYFGEGSWLTVV.